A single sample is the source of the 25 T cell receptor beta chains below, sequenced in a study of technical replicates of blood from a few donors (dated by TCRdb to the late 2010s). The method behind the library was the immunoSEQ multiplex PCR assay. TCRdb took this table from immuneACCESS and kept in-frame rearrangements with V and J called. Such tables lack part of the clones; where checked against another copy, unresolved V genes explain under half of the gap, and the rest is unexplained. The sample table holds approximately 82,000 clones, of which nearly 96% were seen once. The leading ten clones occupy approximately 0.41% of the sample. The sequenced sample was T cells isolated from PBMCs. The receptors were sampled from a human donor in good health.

CDR3 loop: CASSYSTSGITDTQYF. CDR3 coding DNA: TGTGCCAGCAGTTACTCGACTAGCGGGATTACAGATACGCAGTATTTT. The rearrangement joins TRBV6-6 to TRBJ2-3; TRBD2 aligns across 11 bases. Germline V gene lookup returns CDR1 MNHNY and CDR2 SVGAGI (reference sequence). This CDR3 contains 16 residues. After removal of 0 bases from V and 3 bases from J, the junction contained 2 bases not matched to a gene.

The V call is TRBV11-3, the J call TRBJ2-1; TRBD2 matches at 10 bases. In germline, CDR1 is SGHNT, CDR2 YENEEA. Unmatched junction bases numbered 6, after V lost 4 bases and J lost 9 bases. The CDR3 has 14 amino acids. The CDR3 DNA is TGTGCCAGCAGCTCCCGTTCTAGCGGGGGTGAGCAGTTCTTC. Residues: CASSSRSSGGEQFF.

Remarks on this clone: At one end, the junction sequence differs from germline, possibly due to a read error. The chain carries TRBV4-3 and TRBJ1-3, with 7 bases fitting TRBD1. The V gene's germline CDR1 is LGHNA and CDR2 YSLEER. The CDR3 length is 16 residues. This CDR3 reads CASRQGTEGIGNTIYF. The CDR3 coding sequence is TGCGCCAGCAGACAAGGGACAGAAGGGATTGGAAACACCATATATTTT.

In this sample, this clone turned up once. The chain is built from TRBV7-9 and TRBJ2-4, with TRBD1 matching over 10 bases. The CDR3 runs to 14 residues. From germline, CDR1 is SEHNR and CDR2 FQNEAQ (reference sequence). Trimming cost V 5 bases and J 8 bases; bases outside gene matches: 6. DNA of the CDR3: TGTGCCAGCAGCCTGGGGACAGGGGTAGACATTCAGTACTTC. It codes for CASSLGTGVDIQYF.

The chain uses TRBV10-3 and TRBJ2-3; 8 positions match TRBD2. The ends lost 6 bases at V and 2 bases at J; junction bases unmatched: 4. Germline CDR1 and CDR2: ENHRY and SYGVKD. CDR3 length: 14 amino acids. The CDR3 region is CAISQTSDTDTQYF. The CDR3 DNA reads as TGTGCCATCAGCCAGACTAGCGACACAGATACGCAGTATTTT.

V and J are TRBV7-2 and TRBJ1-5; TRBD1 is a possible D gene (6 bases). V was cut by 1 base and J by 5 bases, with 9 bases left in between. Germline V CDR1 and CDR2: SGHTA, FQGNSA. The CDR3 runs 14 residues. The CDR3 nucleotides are TGTGCCAGCAGCTTAGAGGGGGGGGATCAGCCCCAGCATTTT. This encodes CASSLEGGDQPQHF.

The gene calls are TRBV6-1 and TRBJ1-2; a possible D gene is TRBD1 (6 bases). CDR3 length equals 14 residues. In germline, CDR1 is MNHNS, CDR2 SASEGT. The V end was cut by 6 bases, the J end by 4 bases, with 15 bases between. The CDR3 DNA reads TGTGCCAGCAGCTTAATCGACAGGAGCTATGGCTACACCTTC. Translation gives CASSLIDRSYGYTF.

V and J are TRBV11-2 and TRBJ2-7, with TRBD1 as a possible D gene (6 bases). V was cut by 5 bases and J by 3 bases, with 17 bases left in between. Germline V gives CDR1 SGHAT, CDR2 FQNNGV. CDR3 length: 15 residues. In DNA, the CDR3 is TGTGCCAGCAGCCCCTTCGACAGGAGCCACTACGAGCAGTACTTC. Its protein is CASSPFDRSHYEQYF.

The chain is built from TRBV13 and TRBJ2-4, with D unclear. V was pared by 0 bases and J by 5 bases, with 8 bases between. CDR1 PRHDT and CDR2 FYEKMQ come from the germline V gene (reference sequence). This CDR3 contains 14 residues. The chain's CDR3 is CASSLGIQENIQYF. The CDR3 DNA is TGTGCCAGCAGCTTAGGGATTCAGGAAAACATTCAGTACTTC. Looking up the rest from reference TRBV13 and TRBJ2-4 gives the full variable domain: AAGVIQSPRHLIKEKRETATLKCYPIPRHDTVYWYQQGPGQDPQFLISFYEKMQSDKGSIPDRFSAQQFSDYHSELNMSSLELGDSALYFCASSLGIQENIQYFGAGTRLSVL.

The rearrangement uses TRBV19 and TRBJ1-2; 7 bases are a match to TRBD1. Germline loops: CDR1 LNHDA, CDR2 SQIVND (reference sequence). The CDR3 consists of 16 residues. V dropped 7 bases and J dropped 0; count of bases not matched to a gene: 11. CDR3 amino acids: CASTMTGTHANYGYTF. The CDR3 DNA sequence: TGTGCCAGTACCATGACAGGGACCCACGCTAACTATGGCTACACCTTC.

The CDR3 DNA follows: TGTGCCACCCGGACAGGGAATGAAAAACTGTTTTTT. Its translation: CATRTGNEKLFF. The genes are TRBV6-5 and TRBJ1-4, with TRBD1 identical over 8 bases. With 10 bases clipped from V and 5 bases from J, the junction kept 3 bases outside the gene matches. The CDR3 runs 12 residues. Germline CDR1 and CDR2: MNHEY and SVGAGI.

The CDR3 nucleotides read TGTGCCAGCAGCCGTGGGGGAGGGAATGGCTACACCTTC. Its protein is CASSRGGGNGYTF. This chain connects TRBV7-2 to TRBJ1-2; perhaps TRBD1 as D (5 bases). This CDR3 comprises 13 residues. The ends were cut back, 5 bases at V and 6 bases at J, with 13 bases in the middle. Germline values: CDR1 SGHTA, CDR2 FQGNSA.

For the CDR3, the DNA is TGTGCCATCAGTGACCTATCGGGCATCCGGGGGGAAAAAGAGACCCAGTACTTC. Translated: CAISDLSGIRGEKETQYF. The rearrangement uses TRBV10-3 and TRBJ2-5; 7 bases are a match to TRBD2. The CDR3 runs to 18 residues. The V gene end was trimmed by 3 bases and the J gene end by 3 bases; junction bases not matched to a gene: 16. Looked up from germline, CDR1 is ENHRY and CDR2 is SYGVKD.

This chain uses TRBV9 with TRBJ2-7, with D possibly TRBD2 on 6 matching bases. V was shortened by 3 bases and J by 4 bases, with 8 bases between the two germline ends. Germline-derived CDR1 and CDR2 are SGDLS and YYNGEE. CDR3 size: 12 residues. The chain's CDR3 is CASSGGGYEQYF. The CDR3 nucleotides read TGTGCCAGCAGCGGAGGAGGGTACGAGCAGTACTTC.

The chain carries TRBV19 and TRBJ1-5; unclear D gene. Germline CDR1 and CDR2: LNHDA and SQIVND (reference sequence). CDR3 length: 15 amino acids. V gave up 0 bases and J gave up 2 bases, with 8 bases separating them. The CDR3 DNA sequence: TGTGCCAGTAGTATAGATTTCGGTGGCAATCAGCCCCAGCATTTT. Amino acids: CASSIDFGGNQPQHF.

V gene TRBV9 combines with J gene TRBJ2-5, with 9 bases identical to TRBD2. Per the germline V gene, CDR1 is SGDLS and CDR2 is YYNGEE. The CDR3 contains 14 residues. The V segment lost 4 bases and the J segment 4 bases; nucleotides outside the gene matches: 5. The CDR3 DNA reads TGTGCCAGCAGCATTGGGACTAGCAGAGAGACCCAGTACTTC. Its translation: CASSIGTSRETQYF.

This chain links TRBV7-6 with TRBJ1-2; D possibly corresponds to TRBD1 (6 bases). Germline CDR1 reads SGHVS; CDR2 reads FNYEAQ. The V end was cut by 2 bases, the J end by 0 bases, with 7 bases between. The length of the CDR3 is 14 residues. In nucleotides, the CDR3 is TGTGCCAGCAGCTTACAGGGGACTAACTATGGCTACACCTTC. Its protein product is CASSLQGTNYGYTF.

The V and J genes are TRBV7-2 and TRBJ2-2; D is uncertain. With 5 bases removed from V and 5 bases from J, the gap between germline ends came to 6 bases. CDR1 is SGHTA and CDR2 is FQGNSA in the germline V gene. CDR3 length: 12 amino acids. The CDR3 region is CASSAETGELFF. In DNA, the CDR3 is TGTGCCAGCAGCGCTGAGACCGGGGAGCTGTTTTTT.

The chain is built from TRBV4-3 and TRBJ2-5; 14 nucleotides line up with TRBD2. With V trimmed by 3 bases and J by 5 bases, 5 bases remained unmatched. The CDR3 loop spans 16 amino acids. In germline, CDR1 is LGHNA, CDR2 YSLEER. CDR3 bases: TGCGCCAGCAGCCATGGGACTAGCGGGAGCTATGAGACCCAGTACTTC. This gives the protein CASSHGTSGSYETQYF.

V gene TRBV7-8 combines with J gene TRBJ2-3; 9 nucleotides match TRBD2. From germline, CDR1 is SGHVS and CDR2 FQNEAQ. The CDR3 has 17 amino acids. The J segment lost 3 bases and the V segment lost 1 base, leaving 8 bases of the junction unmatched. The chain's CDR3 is CASSLGGGVIGTDTQYF. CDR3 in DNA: TGTGCCAGCAGCTTAGGCGGGGGGGTGATCGGGACAGATACGCAGTATTTT.

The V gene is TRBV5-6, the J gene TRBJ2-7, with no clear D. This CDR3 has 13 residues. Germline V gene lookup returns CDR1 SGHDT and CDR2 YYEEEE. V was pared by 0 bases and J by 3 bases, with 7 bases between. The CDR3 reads CASSLGPGYEQYF. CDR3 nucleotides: TGTGCCAGCAGCTTGGGTCCGGGCTACGAGCAGTACTTC. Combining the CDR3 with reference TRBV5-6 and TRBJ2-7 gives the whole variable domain DAGVTQSPTHLIKTRGQQVTLRCSPKSGHDTVSWYQQALGQGPQFIFQYYEEEERQRGNFPDRFSGHQFPNYSSELNVNALLLGDSALYLCASSLGPGYEQYFGPGTRLTVT.

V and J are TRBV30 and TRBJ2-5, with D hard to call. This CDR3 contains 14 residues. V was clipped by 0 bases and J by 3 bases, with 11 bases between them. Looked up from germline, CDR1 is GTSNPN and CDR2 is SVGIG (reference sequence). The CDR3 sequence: CAWSVGQVEETQYF. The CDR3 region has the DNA TGTGCCTGGAGTGTAGGCCAGGTGGAAGAGACCCAGTACTTC.

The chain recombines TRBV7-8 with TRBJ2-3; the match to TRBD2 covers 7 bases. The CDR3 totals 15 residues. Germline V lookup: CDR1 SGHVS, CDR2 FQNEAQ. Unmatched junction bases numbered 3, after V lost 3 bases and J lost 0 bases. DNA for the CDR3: TGTGCCAGCAGCTTGTATAGCGGGAGCACAGATACGCAGTATTTT. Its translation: CASSLYSGSTDTQYF.

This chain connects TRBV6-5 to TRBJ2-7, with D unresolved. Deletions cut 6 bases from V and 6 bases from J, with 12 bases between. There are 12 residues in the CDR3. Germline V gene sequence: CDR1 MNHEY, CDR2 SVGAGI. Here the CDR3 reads CASSLNSVEQYF. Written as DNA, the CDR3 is TGTGCCAGCAGCCTTAATTCCGTCGAGCAGTACTTC.

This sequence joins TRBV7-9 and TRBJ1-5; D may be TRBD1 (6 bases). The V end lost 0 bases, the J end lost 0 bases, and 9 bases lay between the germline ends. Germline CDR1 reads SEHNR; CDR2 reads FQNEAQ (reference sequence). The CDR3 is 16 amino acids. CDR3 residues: CASSLAPGASNQPQHF. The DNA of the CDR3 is TGTGCCAGCAGCTTAGCACCAGGGGCTAGCAATCAGCCCCAGCATTTT.